A few counts support the clone carrying this TCR beta chain. The CDR3 sequence is 14 residues long. The V and J ends lost 7 bases and 3 bases respectively, with 19 bases between them. Per the germline V gene, CDR1 is DFQATT and CDR2 is SNEGSKA (reference sequence). Through template switching, a universal primer site was introduced, and the cDNA contained unique molecular identifiers. TCRdb ran MiXCR on the 5' RACE reads and lists one entry per CDR3 protein. Of about 290,000 distinct CDR3 sequences listed, over 8.5% are singletons. The data were obtained in a study of identical twins. The data were also submitted as part of a second study, on yellow fever vaccine responses in identical twins.

This chain connects TRBV20-1 to TRBJ2-7; D possibly corresponds to TRBD2 (6 bases). This TCR derives from a young woman in good health. Input material: CD8+ T cells sorted from blood. This CDR3 reads CSGKTRWGSYEQYF. The CDR3 DNA is TGCAGTGGAAAGACTAGATGGGGAAGCTACGAGCAGTACTTC.